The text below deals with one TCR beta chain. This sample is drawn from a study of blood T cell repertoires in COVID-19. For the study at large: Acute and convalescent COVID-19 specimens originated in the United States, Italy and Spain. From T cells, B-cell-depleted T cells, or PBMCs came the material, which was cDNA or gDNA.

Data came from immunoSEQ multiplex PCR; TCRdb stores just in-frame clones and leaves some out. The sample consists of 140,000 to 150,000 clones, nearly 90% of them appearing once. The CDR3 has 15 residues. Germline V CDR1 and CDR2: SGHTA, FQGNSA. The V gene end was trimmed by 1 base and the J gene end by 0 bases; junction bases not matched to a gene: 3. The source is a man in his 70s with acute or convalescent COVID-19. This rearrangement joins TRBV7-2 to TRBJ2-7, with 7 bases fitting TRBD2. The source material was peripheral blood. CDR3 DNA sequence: TGTGCCAGCAGCTTAGGGGACTACCTCTCCTACGAGCAGTACTTC. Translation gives CASSLGDYLSYEQYF.